This T cell receptor beta chain derives from a study of T-cell reconstitution after alpha-beta-depleted transplantation in children. This clonotype was counted a few times. Its antigen is undetermined. A library of TCRbeta sequences, prepared with unique molecular identifiers, was generated. Using its own MiXCR run on the PCR reads, TCRdb lists one record per CDR3 protein. The data show a few hundred thousand distinct CDR3 sequences, with more than 9% seen just once and 23% held by the top ten. Findings and limits, study-wide: By one year post-transplant, T-cell counts and diversity largely arose from T cells that were newly produced. Where some patients showed high TCRbeta diversity at day 60, it came from recipient T cells and thymic progenitors that had survived.

V was cut by 8 bases and J by 4 bases, with 9 bases left in between. CDR3 length: 13 residues. Germline V gives CDR1 SGHAT, CDR2 FQNNGV. This receptor was obtained from a male patient aged 2 to 10 who had a stem cell transplant for chronic granulomatous disease, so the T cells may come from the graft donor. The sequences come from peripheral blood, collected 180 days after TCRalphabeta/CD19-depleted stem cell transplant. The chain uses TRBV11-2 and TRBJ2-6; TRBD2 is a possible D gene (5 bases). The CDR3 sequence: CASSGMGANVLTF. The CDR3 DNA is TGTGCCAGCTCGGGGATGGGGGCCAACGTCCTGACTTTC.